These 10 T cell receptor beta chains were sequenced from one sample in a study of radiotherapy plus CTLA-4 blockade in lung cancer. Only in-frame clones appear in the TCRdb table, and some are missing; sequencing was by immunoSEQ multiplex PCR. The sample has around 45,000 clones, roughly 84% seen once; the top ten hold 6.5% to 9%. This specimen was peripheral blood, taken from a patient treated with radiotherapy plus ipilimumab. The receptors stem from a human donor with non-small cell lung cancer whose response to radiotherapy plus ipilimumab could not be evaluated.

There are a few counts of this clone. The V call is TRBV5-6, the J call TRBJ1-4; D gene unclear. CDR3 length: 14 residues. Per the germline V gene, CDR1 is SGHDT and CDR2 is YYEEEE. Trimming shortened V by 4 bases and J by 5 bases, and 12 bases separated the two germline ends. The CDR3 region has the DNA TGTGCCAGCAGCACCACCGGGAGCAATGAAAAACTGTTTTTT. Protein product: CASSTTGSNEKLFF.

The rearrangement uses TRBV6-6 and TRBJ2-5, with 8 bases matching TRBD1. The CDR3 runs to 14 residues. Looked up from germline, CDR1 is MNHNY and CDR2 is SVGAGI (reference sequence). Trimming removed 2 bases from V and 3 bases from J; junction bases left unmatched: 2. The CDR3 here is CASSYQGAKETQYF. CDR3 DNA: TGTGCCAGCAGTTACCAGGGGGCGAAAGAGACCCAGTACTTC.

The chain joins TRBV19 to TRBJ2-1; perhaps TRBD1 as D (7 bases). CDR3 length equals 15 residues. Deletions cut 3 bases from V and 5 bases from J, with 14 bases between. Germline-derived CDR1 and CDR2 are LNHDA and SQIVND (reference sequence). CDR3 sequence (DNA): TGTGCCAGTAGTATTGGGGGGACAGTTAACAATGAGCAGTTCTTC. It is translated as CASSIGGTVNNEQFF.

The chain employs TRBV7-2 and TRBJ1-1; 9 nucleotides match TRBD1. CDR1 and CDR2 (germline): SGHTA, FQGNSA. This CDR3 is built from 14 residues. The V segment lost 4 bases and the J segment 12 bases; nucleotides outside the gene matches: 12. CDR3 nucleotides: TGTGCCAGCAGCTATAGTGGGGGGACAGGGCAAACTTTCTTT. Residues: CASSYSGGTGQTFF.

The chain has TRBV7-8 and TRBJ1-2; 10 positions match TRBD1. V lost 5 bases and J lost 4; bases outside the gene matches: 13. The CDR3 consists of 17 residues. Germline CDR1 SGHVS, CDR2 FQNEAQ. DNA of the CDR3: TGTGCCAGCAGCAGGGGGGGGACAGGGGCCAGCTTCTATGGCTACACCTTC. Its protein is CASSRGGTGASFYGYTF.

The chain joins TRBV27 to TRBJ1-2; 7 bases fit TRBD1. The CDR3 has 13 residues. Germline V gives CDR1 MNHEY, CDR2 SMNVEV (reference sequence). V shed 5 bases and J 2 bases; nucleotides not matched to a gene: 2. The CDR3 nucleotides are TGTGCCAGCAGTGGGACAGTGAACTATGGCTACACCTTC. This codes for CASSGTVNYGYTF.

This chain joins TRBV7-2 and TRBJ1-2; weak D call: TRBD1 (6 bases). V was shortened by 3 bases and J by 1 base, with 12 bases between the two germline ends. The germline gives CDR1 SGHTA, CDR2 FQGNSA. The CDR3 has 15 residues. CDR3 amino acids: CASSFGQRSNYGYTF. The DNA for the CDR3 is TGTGCCAGCAGCTTCGGACAGAGGAGTAACTATGGCTACACCTTC.

V gene TRBV5-1 combines with J gene TRBJ1-2; no firm D call. The germline V gene has CDR1 SGHRS and CDR2 YFSETQ. Trimming removed 1 base from V and 1 base from J, with 11 bases in between. This CDR3 spans 15 amino acids. The CDR3 sequence: CASSLSAGLNYGYTF. The CDR3 DNA sequence: TGCGCCAGCAGCTTGTCGGCAGGACTTAACTATGGCTACACCTTC.

The rearrangement uses TRBV5-8 and TRBJ2-3; 9 positions match TRBD2. Unmatched junction bases numbered 14, after V lost 0 bases and J lost 6 bases. The CDR3 has 18 residues. CDR1 and CDR2 from the germline V gene are SGHTS and YDEGEE. CDR3 in DNA: TGTGCCAGCAGCTTGGAGGTCGGGCGGGGGGGCTTCCTGGATACGCAGTATTTT. Translating it yields CASSLEVGRGGFLDTQYF.

This chain uses TRBV19 with TRBJ1-3; 7 bases match TRBD1. CDR1 and CDR2 (germline): LNHDA, SQIVND (reference sequence). The J segment lost 0 bases and the V segment lost 5 bases, leaving 4 bases of the junction unmatched. The length of the CDR3 is 15 residues. The CDR3 here is CASSPGQLSGNTIYF. CDR3 nucleotides: TGTGCCAGTAGTCCGGGACAGCTCTCTGGAAACACCATATATTTT.